This T cell receptor (beta chain) was identified in a study of cytomegalovirus exposure and HLA in healthy donors. The wider study: Both the 120 or so validation repertoires and the roughly 700 first-cohort repertoires used the same platform, as reported by a later analysis. Study-wide results and limits: The study labeled 150 to 200 TCR beta chains cytomegalovirus-associated.

Concerning this clone itself: Its antigen is unidentified.

Here immunoSEQ multiplex PCR was the method, and the copy in TCRdb shows in-frame clones only, minus some. This table holds fewer than 150,000 clones, 85% to 90% found once. The clonotype was recovered from a woman aged 18 to 35 in good health and CMV-seropositive. The sample was PBMCs.

This chain's CDR3 is CASSLDRESPLHF. The CDR3, as DNA: TGCGCCAGCAGCTTGGACAGAGAGTCACCCCTCCACTTT. The chain joins TRBV5-1 to TRBJ1-6; D gene ambiguous. The CDR3 length is 13 residues. Per germline, CDR1 SGHRS and CDR2 YFSETQ. Trimming shortened V by 0 bases and J by 10 bases, and 8 bases separated the two germline ends.